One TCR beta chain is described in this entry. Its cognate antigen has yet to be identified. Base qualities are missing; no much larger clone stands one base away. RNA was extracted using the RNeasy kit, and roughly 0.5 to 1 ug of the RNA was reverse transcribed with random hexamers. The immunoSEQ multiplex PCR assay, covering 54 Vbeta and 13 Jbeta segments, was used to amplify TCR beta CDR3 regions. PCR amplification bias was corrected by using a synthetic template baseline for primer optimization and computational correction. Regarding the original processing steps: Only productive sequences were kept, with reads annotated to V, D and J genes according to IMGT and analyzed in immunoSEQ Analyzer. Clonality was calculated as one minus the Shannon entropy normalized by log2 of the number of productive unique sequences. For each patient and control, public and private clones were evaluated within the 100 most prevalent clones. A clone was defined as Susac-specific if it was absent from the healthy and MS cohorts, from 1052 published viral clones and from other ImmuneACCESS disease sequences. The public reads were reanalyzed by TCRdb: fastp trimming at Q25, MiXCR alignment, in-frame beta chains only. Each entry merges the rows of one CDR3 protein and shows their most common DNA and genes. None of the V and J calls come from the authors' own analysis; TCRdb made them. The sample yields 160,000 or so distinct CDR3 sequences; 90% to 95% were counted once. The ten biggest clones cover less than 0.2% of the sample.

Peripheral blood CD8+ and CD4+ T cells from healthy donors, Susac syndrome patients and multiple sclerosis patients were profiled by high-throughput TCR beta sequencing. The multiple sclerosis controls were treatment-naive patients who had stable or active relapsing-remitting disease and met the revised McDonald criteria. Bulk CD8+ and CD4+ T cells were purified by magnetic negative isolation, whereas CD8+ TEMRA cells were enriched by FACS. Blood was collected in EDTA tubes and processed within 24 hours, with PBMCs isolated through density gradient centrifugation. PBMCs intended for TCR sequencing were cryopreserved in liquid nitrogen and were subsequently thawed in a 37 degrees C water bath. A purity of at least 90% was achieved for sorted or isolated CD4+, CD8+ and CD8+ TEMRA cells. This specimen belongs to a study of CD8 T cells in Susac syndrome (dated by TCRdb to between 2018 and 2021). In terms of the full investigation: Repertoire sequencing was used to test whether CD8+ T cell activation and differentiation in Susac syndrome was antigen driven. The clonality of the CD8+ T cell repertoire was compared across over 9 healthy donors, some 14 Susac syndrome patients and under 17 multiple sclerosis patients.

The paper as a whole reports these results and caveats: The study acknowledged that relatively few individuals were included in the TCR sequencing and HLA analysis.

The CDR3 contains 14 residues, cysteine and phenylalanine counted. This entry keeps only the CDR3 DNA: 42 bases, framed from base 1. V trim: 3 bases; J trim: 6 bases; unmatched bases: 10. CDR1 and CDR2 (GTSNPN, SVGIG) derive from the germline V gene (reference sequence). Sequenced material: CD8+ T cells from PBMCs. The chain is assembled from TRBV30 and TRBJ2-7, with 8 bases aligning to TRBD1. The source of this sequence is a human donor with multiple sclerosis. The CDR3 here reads CAWREDRTGPEQYF. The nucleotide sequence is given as TGTGCCTGGAGGGAAGATAGGACAGGGCCCGAGCAGTACTTC.